Listed below are T cell receptor beta chains from one sample, sequenced in a study of identical twins. MiXCR, applied by TCRdb to the 5' RACE reads, yields one record per CDR3 protein. The sample has around 220,000 distinct CDR3 sequences, more than 13% seen once. Sequenced material: memory (CD45RO+) T cells sorted from blood. These receptors originate from a woman aged 18-30 years in good health. CDR3s include the opening cysteine and the closing phenylalanine or tryptophan. Each record gives: V gene, J gene, CDR3 protein.

TRBV5-1	TRBJ2-1	CASSVQNNEQFF
TRBV4-3	TRBJ2-7	CASSRDTGRTYEQYF
TRBV29-1	TRBJ2-3	CSVGNTDTQYF
TRBV28	TRBJ2-4	CASQTSGLAKNIQYF
TRBV7-2	TRBJ2-5	CASRTDRRGETQYF
TRBV5-1	TRBJ2-3	CASRPLYGMQSTDTQYF
TRBV10-3	TRBJ1-2	CAISPQGENYGYTF
TRBV2	TRBJ2-1	CASSVGTRLVNNEQFF
TRBV6-4	TRBJ2-3	CASSDRNETDTQYF
TRBV10-3	TRBJ1-2	CAISESRGRDNYGYTF
TRBV11-3	TRBJ2-1	CASTLGRVYNEQFF
TRBV20-1	TRBJ2-1	CSARGGMVGNEQFF
TRBV27	TRBJ1-2	CASSLTGAYGYTF
TRBV3-1	TRBJ1-2	CASSHGQTHAPTF
TRBV5-6	TRBJ2-1	CASSRDRDNEQFF
TRBV6-1	TRBJ2-1	CASKGQGAGLGEQFF
TRBV29-1	TRBJ1-1	CSVARNTEAFF
TRBV2	TRBJ2-7	CASSVEVVKSYEQYF
TRBV6-1	TRBJ2-1	CASRPKVAGFSYNEQFF
TRBV12-3/TRBV12-4	TRBJ2-3	CASGDSTDTQYF
TRBV3-1	TRBJ2-1	CASSQTSGIYNEQFF
TRBV7-3	TRBJ2-3	CASSLTRGTQYF
TRBV9	TRBJ1-4	CASSYRAAGEKLFF
TRBV7-9	TRBJ1-6	CAGGTGTASLHF
TRBV27	TRBJ1-1	CASSLHRYTEAFF
TRBV3-1	TRBJ1-5	CATCQDSREGQPQHF
TRBV4-2	TRBJ2-1	CASSLDPGSEQFF
TRBV7-3	TRBJ2-1	CASSLSPTGNEQFF
TRBV10-3	TRBJ1-2	CAITWDTLGYGYTF
TRBV5-5	TRBJ2-1	CASSYVVAEQFF
TRBV12-3/TRBV12-4	TRBJ2-3	CASTRNYLAGGTDTQYF
TRBV19	TRBJ1-5	CASSIDRGITQPQHF
TRBV6-4	TRBJ2-3	CASSDSGTSTDTQYF
TRBV5-1	TRBJ2-7	CASSLGSITYEQYF
TRBV12-3/TRBV12-4	TRBJ2-1	CASSLRGGEQFF
TRBV20-1	TRBJ1-1	CSAREWDEAFF
TRBV18	TRBJ2-3	CASSPPWTGPNTDTQYF
TRBV20-1	TRBJ2-7	CSASPGPGSYEQYF
TRBV5-1	TRBJ2-1	CASSGLAVYNEQFF
TRBV18	TRBJ2-3	CASSRTGDTQYF
TRBV20-1	TRBJ2-5	CSARDAGGNQETQYF
TRBV20-1	TRBJ1-1	CSARDLKATEAFF
TRBV6-2/TRBV6-3	TRBJ1-2	CASTSGKVYGYTF